The present entry profiles one T cell receptor (beta chain) with its context. The germline gives CDR1 LNHDA, CDR2 SQIVND (reference sequence). V shed 5 bases, J shed 4 bases, and the junction held 4 bases outside the gene matches. This CDR3 region has 13 residues. This entry is derived from a study of cytomegalovirus exposure and HLA in healthy donors. The PCR contained 60 Vbeta and 13 Jbeta primers. TCRdb's copy holds only in-frame clones and misses some; the assay was immunoSEQ multiplex PCR. The table includes hundreds of thousands of clones, approximately 80% detected once. The J gene is TRBJ1-1, the V gene TRBV19; 7 positions agree with TRBD1. This clonotype was obtained from a girl aged 2-10 years in good health and CMV-seronegative. What was sequenced was PBMCs. The CDR3 spells CASSDRDGTEAFF. Written as DNA, the CDR3 is TGTGCCAGTAGTGACAGGGACGGCACTGAAGCTTTCTTT.